The 25 T cell receptor beta chains below were found in one sample sequenced in a study of identical twins. MiXCR, applied by TCRdb to the 5' RACE reads, yields one record per CDR3 protein. The sample comprises some 710,000 distinct CDR3 sequences, around 6% of which are singletons, and around 1.9% rests with the top ten. Material for sequencing was naive T cells sorted from blood. The receptors derive from a young man in good health.

This clonotype has a count of ten or more. This chain connects TRBV7-9 to TRBJ1-1; D is unresolved. Trimming removed 3 bases from V and 2 bases from J, with 10 bases in between. The germline gives CDR1 SEHNR, CDR2 FQNEAQ (reference sequence). This CDR3 has 14 amino acids. For the CDR3, the DNA is TGTGCCAGCAGCTTGTTTAGCAGTAACACTGAAGCTTTCTTT. This translates into CASSLFSSNTEAFF.

The sample holds a few counts of this clonotype. The rearrangement joins TRBV7-9 to TRBJ2-7, with 9 bases that match TRBD1. J lost 1 base, V lost 5 bases, and 6 bases had no gene match. This CDR3 is 15 amino acids long. Germline CDR1 and CDR2: SEHNR and FQNEAQ (reference sequence). The CDR3 region is CASSRPGTGSYEQYF. The DNA of the CDR3 is TGTGCCAGCAGCCGACCCGGGACAGGGTCCTACGAGCAGTACTTC.

This clonotype has at least ten counts. This chain joins TRBV20-1 and TRBJ2-7; D gene unclear. Looked up from germline, CDR1 is DFQATT and CDR2 is SNEGSKA (reference sequence). The CDR3 is 14 amino acids. Trimming cost V 1 base and J 6 bases, with 16 bases left between them. DNA for the CDR3: TGCAGTGCTAGAGTAGTCCGACCAGCAGTCGAGCAGTACTTC. This encodes CSARVVRPAVEQYF.

The J gene is TRBJ2-3, the V gene TRBV6-1; D might be TRBD2 (6 bases). There are 15 residues in the CDR3. Germline V gives CDR1 MNHNS, CDR2 SASEGT. Trimming cost V 7 bases and J 6 bases, with 20 bases left between them. The CDR3 nucleotides read TGTGCCAGCATCTCCCCCCAGCGGAGGGGTGATACGCAGTATTTT. Protein sequence: CASISPQRRGDTQYF.

This clonotype occurred a few times. The chain combines TRBV6-5 with TRBJ1-2; no clear D gene. CDR3 length: 12 amino acids. With 6 bases removed from V and 8 bases from J, the gap between germline ends came to 13 bases. Germline assignment: CDR1 MNHEY and CDR2 SVGAGI. The CDR3 here is CASSPRAEGYTF. In nucleotides, the CDR3 is TGTGCCAGCAGCCCAAGGGCGGAGGGCTACACCTTC.

The chain employs TRBV20-1 and TRBJ2-1, with 7 bases identical to TRBD1. V dropped 0 bases and J dropped 1; count of bases not matched to a gene: 9. The CDR3 covers 17 residues. In germline, CDR1 is DFQATT, CDR2 SNEGSKA (reference sequence). Here the CDR3 DNA reads TGCAGTGCTAGAGATGTAGGGGGCGGCCTTTCCTACAATGAGCAGTTCTTC. Amino acid sequence: CSARDVGGGLSYNEQFF.

This clonotype was counted ten times or more. The J gene is TRBJ1-2, the V gene TRBV28; D unclear. V dropped 8 bases and J dropped 5 bases, with 15 bases sitting between them. Germline assignment: CDR1 MDHEN and CDR2 SYDVKM. CDR3 length: 13 amino acids. The CDR3 loop is CASVAEGFYGYTF. For the CDR3, the DNA is TGTGCCAGCGTTGCCGAGGGTTTTTATGGCTACACCTTC.

The chain joins TRBV5-1 to TRBJ1-2; D gene unclear. Trimming pared 4 bases from V and 6 bases from J, leaving 10 bases between. CDR1 is SGHRS, CDR2 YFSETQ, per germline. The CDR3 covers 12 residues. CDR3 nucleotide sequence: TGCGCCAGCAGCCATCACACGGATGGCTACACCTTC. Translation: CASSHHTDGYTF.

This clonotype was detected a few times. CDR3 sequence reads: CASSLVPTGGIGEAFF. CDR3 nucleotide sequence: TGCGCCAGCAGCTTGGTCCCGACAGGGGGAATTGGTGAAGCTTTCTTT. The chain uses TRBV5-1 and TRBJ1-1, with TRBD1 identical over 9 bases. From germline, CDR1 is SGHRS and CDR2 YFSETQ. The CDR3 covers 16 residues. The junction had 10 bases not matched to a gene; V was cut back by 0 bases and J by 7 bases.

The chain is built from TRBV11-1 and TRBJ1-5, with 7 bases lining up with TRBD1. The CDR3 is made up of 18 amino acids. V gave up 0 bases and J gave up 0 bases; unmatched junction bases: 8. The V gene's germline CDR1 is SGHAT and CDR2 FQDESV (reference sequence). The CDR3 bases are TGTGCCAGCAGCTTAGCCCCCGGGACAGCCTTTAGCAATCAGCCCCAGCATTTT. This sequence encodes CASSLAPGTAFSNQPQHF.

V and J are TRBV5-1 and TRBJ2-5; the match to TRBD2 covers 7 bases. The CDR3 is 15 residues long. Germline V gives CDR1 SGHRS, CDR2 YFSETQ. Losses at the gene ends were 1 base for V and 4 bases for J; bases not matched to a gene: 7. The CDR3 region is CASSLIRGEGETQYF. The CDR3 DNA reads as TGCGCCAGCAGCTTGATTCGAGGGGAGGGAGAGACCCAGTACTTC.

This clonotype was observed many times. The DNA for the CDR3 is TGCAGTGCTAGAGTCGGACTAGCGGGGGTCACAGATACGCAGTATTTT. Protein: CSARVGLAGVTDTQYF. The rearrangement uses TRBV20-1 and TRBJ2-3; 13 bases are shared with TRBD2. CDR3 length: 16 amino acids. Germline V gives CDR1 DFQATT, CDR2 SNEGSKA (reference sequence). V lost 1 base to trimming and J lost 2 bases; unmatched junction nucleotides: 3.

This clonotype was recorded many times. V gene TRBV12-3 or TRBV12-4 combines with J gene TRBJ2-5; either TRBD1 or TRBD2 may supply D (5 bases each). This CDR3 has 13 residues. V was clipped by 10 bases and J by 0 bases, with 12 bases between them. As DNA, the CDR3 is TGTGCCACGCATGGGGGAAACCAAGAGACCCAGTACTTC. Amino acid sequence: CATHGGNQETQYF.

This chain uses TRBV20-1 with TRBJ2-2; 8 bases match TRBD2. V gave up 2 bases and J gave up 1 base; unmatched junction bases: 6. Per the germline V gene, CDR1 is DFQATT and CDR2 is SNEGSKA (reference sequence). The CDR3 is made up of 16 amino acids. This chain's CDR3 is CSARPTSGLNTGELFF. In nucleotides, the CDR3 is TGCAGTGCTAGACCTACTAGCGGACTGAACACCGGGGAGCTGTTTTTT.

CDR3 loop: CASSYKTGPYNEQFF. CDR3 sequence (DNA): TGTGCCAGCAGCTACAAAACAGGGCCCTACAATGAGCAGTTCTTC. The chain employs TRBV5-8 and TRBJ2-1, with a tentative D call TRBD1 (6 bases). Germline values: CDR1 SGHTS, CDR2 YDEGEE. The germline V and J ends were trimmed by 3 bases and 2 bases, with 12 bases remaining between them. The CDR3 is 15 residues long.

This clonotype has only a few counts. This chain joins TRBV3-1 and TRBJ2-3, with TRBD2 matching 7 bases. Losses at the gene ends were 6 bases for V and 6 bases for J; bases not matched to a gene: 12. Looked up from germline, CDR1 is LGHDT and CDR2 is YNNKEL (reference sequence). CDR3 length: 15 residues. The CDR3 nucleotides read TGTGCCAGCAGTTCAAAGACTAGCTCTCCGGATACGCAGTATTTT. The encoded protein is CASSSKTSSPDTQYF.

This clonotype was counted ten times or more. This chain joins TRBV6-5 and TRBJ2-1; 10 nucleotides agree with TRBD1. Germline V gives CDR1 MNHEY, CDR2 SVGAGI. V was clipped by 2 bases and J by 9 bases; unmatched bases: 7. CDR3 size: 15 residues. CDR3: CASSYGQGVGGEQFF. CDR3 coding DNA: TGTGCCAGCAGTTACGGACAGGGGGTTGGGGGTGAGCAGTTCTTC.

The chain links TRBV30 to TRBJ2-3; D gene unclear. Germline V gene sequence: CDR1 GTSNPN, CDR2 SVGIG (reference sequence). The V and J ends lost 4 bases and 1 base respectively, with 6 bases between them. The CDR3 runs 12 residues. The CDR3 spells CAWMGGTDTQYF. CDR3 bases: TGTGCCTGGATGGGTGGCACAGATACGCAGTATTTT. Combining the CDR3 with reference TRBV30 and TRBJ2-3 gives the whole variable domain SQTIHQWPATLVQPVGSPLSLECTVEGTSNPNLYWYRQAAGRGLQLLFYSVGIGQISSEVPQNLSASRPQDRQFILSSKKLLLSDSGFYLCAWMGGTDTQYFGPGTRLTVL.

The V call is TRBV12-3 or TRBV12-4, the J call TRBJ1-1; no clear D. The CDR3 extends over 14 amino acids. The germline V and J ends were trimmed by 2 bases and 1 base, with 8 bases remaining between them. The chain's CDR3 is CASSLMGWNTEAFF. DNA for the CDR3: TGTGCCAGCAGTTTAATGGGGTGGAACACTGAAGCTTTCTTT.

This clonotype was observed many times. The V and J genes are TRBV29-1 and TRBJ2-7, with 9 bases fitting TRBD1. Unmatched junction bases numbered 5, after V lost 7 bases and J lost 4 bases. The CDR3 is 12 amino acids. Germline loops: CDR1 SQVTM, CDR2 ANQGSEA. DNA for the CDR3: TGCAGCGCCACGACAGGGGGGTACGAGCAGTACTTC. This translates into CSATTGGYEQYF.

This clonotype was seen a handful of times. This chain connects TRBV18 to TRBJ2-5; 7 bases are shared with TRBD1. Germline V gene lookup returns CDR1 KGHSH and CDR2 LQKENI. CDR3 length: 13 amino acids. The V segment lost 8 bases and the J segment 2 bases; nucleotides outside the gene matches: 5. The CDR3 here is CASIPGQQETQYF. The CDR3 nucleotides read TGTGCCAGCATACCGGGACAGCAAGAGACCCAGTACTTC.

J is TRBJ2-2 and V is TRBV5-4; maybe TRBD1 (6 bases). The germline V gene has CDR1 SGHNT and CDR2 YYREEE (reference sequence). The CDR3 runs to 16 residues. The V and J ends lost 5 bases and 0 bases respectively, with 14 bases between them. CDR3 nucleotides: TGTGCCAGCAGGCCACAGGGAACCGCGAACACCGGGGAGCTGTTTTTT. Protein product: CASRPQGTANTGELFF.

In its sample, this clonotype was seen many times. CDR3 in amino acids: CSVEFRYNEQFF. CDR3 sequence (DNA): TGCAGCGTTGAGTTCAGATACAATGAGCAGTTCTTC. The chain is built from TRBV29-1 and TRBJ2-1; unclear D gene. CDR3 length: 12 amino acids. The V gene's germline CDR1 is SQVTM and CDR2 ANQGSEA. Deletions cut 3 bases from V and 4 bases from J, with 7 bases between.

At least ten counts were recorded for this clonotype. The chain has TRBV18 and TRBJ2-7, with 7 bases matching TRBD2. This CDR3 spans 14 amino acids. Germline V gene lookup returns CDR1 KGHSH and CDR2 LQKENI. J gave up 2 bases and V 8 bases, and 9 bases lay outside the gene matches. Written as DNA, the CDR3 is TGTGCCAGCGCGACTAGCCCCACAACCTACGAGCAGTACTTC. Translating it yields CASATSPTTYEQYF.

The V call is TRBV29-1, the J call TRBJ1-5; D remains ambiguous. The V and J ends lost 5 bases and 0 bases respectively, with 14 bases between them. CDR1 SQVTM and CDR2 ANQGSEA come from the germline V gene. The length of the CDR3 is 15 residues. As DNA, the CDR3 is TGCAGCGTTTCGGCGTTCGACTCTAGCAATCAGCCCCAGCATTTT. Residues: CSVSAFDSSNQPQHF.